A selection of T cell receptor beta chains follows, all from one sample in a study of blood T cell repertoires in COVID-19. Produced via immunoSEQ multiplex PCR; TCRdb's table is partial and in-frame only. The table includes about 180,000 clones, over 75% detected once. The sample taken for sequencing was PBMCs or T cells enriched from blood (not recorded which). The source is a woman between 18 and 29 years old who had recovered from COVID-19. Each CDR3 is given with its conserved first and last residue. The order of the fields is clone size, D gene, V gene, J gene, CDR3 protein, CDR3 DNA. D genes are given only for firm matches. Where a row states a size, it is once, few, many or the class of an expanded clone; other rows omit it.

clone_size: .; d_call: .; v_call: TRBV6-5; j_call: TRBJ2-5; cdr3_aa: CASWGAGRDQYF; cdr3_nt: TGTGCCAGCTGGGGTGCCGGACGGGACCAGTACTTC
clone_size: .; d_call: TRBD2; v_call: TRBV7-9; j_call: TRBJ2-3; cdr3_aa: CASSTLGGTSDYTDTQYF; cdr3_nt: TGTGCCAGCAGCACCCTGGGCGGGACTAGCGACTACACAGATACGCAGTATTTT
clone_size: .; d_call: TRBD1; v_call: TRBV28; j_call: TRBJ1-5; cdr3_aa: CASNTRQGVNQPQHF; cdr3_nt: TGTGCCAGCAACACAAGACAGGGAGTAAATCAGCCCCAGCATTTT
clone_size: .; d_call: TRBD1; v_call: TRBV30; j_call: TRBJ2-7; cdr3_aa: CAWSVQGAGEQYF; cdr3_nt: TGTGCCTGGAGTGTACAGGGGGCGGGGGAGCAGTACTTC
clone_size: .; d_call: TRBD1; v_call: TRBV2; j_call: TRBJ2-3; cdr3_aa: CAIGQGATDTQYF; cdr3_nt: TGTGCCATCGGACAGGGGGCAACAGATACGCAGTATTTT
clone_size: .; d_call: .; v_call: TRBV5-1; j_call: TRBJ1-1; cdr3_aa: CASSFGTGMNTEAFF; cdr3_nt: TGCGCCAGCAGCTTCGGCACAGGCATGAACACTGAAGCTTTCTTT
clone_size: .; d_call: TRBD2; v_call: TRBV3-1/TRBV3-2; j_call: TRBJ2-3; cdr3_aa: CASSHSPGGAIGTDTQYF; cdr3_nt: TGTGCCAGCAGCCATTCTCCCGGGGGGGCCATTGGCACAGATACGCAGTATTTT
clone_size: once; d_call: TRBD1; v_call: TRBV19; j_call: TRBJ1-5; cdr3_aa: CASSLAGGTNQPQHF; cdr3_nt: TGTGCCAGTAGTCTGGCAGGGGGGACCAATCAGCCCCAGCATTTT
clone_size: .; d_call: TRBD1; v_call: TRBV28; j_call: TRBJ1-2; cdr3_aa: CASSLISRQGVDGYTF; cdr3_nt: TGTGCCAGCAGTTTAATCTCCCGGCAGGGGGTAGATGGCTACACCTTC
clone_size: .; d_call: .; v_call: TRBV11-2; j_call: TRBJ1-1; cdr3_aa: CASSLGAAGQAFF; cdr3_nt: TGTGCCAGCAGCTTAGGGGCCGCGGGGCAAGCTTTCTTT
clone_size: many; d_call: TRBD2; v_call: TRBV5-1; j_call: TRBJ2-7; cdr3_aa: CASSWTSGAVYEQYF; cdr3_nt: TGCGCCAGCAGCTGGACTAGCGGGGCCGTCTACGAGCAGTACTTC
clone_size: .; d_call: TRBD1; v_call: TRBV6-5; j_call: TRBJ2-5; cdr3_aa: CASKTGLETQYF; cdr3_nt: TGTGCCAGCAAGACAGGGTTAGAGACCCAGTACTTC
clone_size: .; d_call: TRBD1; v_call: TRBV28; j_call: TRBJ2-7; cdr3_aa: CASSDRGYEQYF; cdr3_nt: TGTGCCAGCAGCGACAGGGGCTACGAGCAGTACTTC
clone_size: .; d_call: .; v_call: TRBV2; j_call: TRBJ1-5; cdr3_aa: CATATDGVSPQHF; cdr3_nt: TGTGCCACCGCGACAGACGGCGTATCGCCCCAGCATTTT
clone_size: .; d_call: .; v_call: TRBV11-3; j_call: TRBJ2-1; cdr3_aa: CASSPLGSRDEQFF; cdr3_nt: TGTGCCAGCAGCCCCTTGGGGAGCCGGGATGAGCAGTTCTTC
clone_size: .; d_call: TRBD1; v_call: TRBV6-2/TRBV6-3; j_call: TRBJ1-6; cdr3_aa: CASSTPESGTGASPLHF; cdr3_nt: TGTGCCAGCAGTACGCCCGAATCCGGGACAGGGGCCTCACCCCTCCACTTT
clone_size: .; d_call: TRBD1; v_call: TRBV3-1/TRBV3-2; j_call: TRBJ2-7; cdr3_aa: CASSQGQGADEQYF; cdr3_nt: TGTGCCAGCAGCCAAGGACAGGGGGCAGACGAGCAGTACTTC
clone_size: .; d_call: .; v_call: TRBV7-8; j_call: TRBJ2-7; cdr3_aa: CASSAWDSTRSYEQYF; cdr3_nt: TGTGCCAGCAGCGCCTGGGACTCAACGCGGTCCTACGAGCAGTACTTC
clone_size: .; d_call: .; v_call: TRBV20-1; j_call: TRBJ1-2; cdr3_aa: CSAEKDYGYTF; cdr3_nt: TGCAGTGCAGAGAAAGACTATGGCTACACCTTC
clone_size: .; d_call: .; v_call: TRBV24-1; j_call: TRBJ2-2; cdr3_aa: CATLSGYTGELFF; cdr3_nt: TGTGCCACCTTATCGGGGTACACCGGGGAGCTGTTTTTT
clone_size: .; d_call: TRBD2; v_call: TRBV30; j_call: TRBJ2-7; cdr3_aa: CAWSREGLRNEQYF; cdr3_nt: TGTGCCTGGAGTAGGGAGGGCCTTAGGAACGAGCAGTACTTC
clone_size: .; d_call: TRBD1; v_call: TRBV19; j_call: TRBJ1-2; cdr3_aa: CASSIAGTGRSNGYTF; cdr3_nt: TGTGCCAGTAGTATAGCCGGGACAGGGAGGTCCAATGGCTACACCTTC
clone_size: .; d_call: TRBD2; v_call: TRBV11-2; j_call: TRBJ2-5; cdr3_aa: CASSPRTSGGPETQYF; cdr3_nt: TGTGCCAGCAGCCCCCGGACTAGCGGTGGCCCAGAGACCCAGTACTTC
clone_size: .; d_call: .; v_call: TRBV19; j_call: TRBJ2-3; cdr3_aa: CASSPRRDGRDTQYF; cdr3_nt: TGTGCCAGTAGTCCCAGGCGGGACGGGAGAGATACGCAGTATTTT
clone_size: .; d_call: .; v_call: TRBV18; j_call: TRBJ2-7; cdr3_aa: CASSGEFYEQYF; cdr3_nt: TGTGCCAGCTCTGGGGAGTTCTACGAGCAGTACTTC
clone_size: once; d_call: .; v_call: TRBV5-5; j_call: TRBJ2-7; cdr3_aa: CASSWGHDARYEQYF; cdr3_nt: TGTGCCAGCAGCTGGGGACACGACGCCCGCTACGAGCAGTACTTC
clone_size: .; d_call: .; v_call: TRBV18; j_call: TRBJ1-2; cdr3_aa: CASSPSGRSYGYTF; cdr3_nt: TGTGCCAGCTCACCTTCGGGAAGGAGCTATGGCTACACCTTC
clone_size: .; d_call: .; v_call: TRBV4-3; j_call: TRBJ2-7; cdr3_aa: CASSQYMTGRSTSEQYF; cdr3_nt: TGCGCCAGCAGCCAATATATGACAGGACGGTCAACCTCCGAGCAGTACTTC
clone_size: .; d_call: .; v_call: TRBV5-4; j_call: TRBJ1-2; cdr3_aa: CASSLSADYYGYTF; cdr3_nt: TGTGCCAGCAGCTTGTCGGCAGACTACTATGGCTACACCTTC
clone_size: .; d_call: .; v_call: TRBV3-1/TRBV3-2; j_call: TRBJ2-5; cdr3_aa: CASSPSSDIQETQYF; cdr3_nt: TGTGCCAGCAGCCCATCCTCGGACATCCAAGAGACCCAGTACTTC
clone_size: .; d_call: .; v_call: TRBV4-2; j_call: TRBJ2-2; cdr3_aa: CASSPTGFATGELFF; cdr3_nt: TGTGCCAGCAGCCCAACAGGGTTCGCGACCGGGGAGCTGTTTTTT
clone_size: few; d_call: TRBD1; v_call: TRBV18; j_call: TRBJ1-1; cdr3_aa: CASSPLLLRGQRENTEAFF; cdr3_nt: TGTGCCAGCTCACCACTGCTCTTGAGGGGACAGCGAGAGAACACTGAAGCTTTCTTT
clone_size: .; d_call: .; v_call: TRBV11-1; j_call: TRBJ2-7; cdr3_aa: CASSFGAGAGEQYF; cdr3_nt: TGTGCCAGCAGCTTTGGTGCGGGCGCTGGCGAGCAGTACTTC
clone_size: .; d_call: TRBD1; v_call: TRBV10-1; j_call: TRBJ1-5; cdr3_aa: CASSDGTGSQPQHF; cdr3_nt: TGCGCCAGCAGTGATGGGACAGGGAGTCAGCCCCAGCATTTT